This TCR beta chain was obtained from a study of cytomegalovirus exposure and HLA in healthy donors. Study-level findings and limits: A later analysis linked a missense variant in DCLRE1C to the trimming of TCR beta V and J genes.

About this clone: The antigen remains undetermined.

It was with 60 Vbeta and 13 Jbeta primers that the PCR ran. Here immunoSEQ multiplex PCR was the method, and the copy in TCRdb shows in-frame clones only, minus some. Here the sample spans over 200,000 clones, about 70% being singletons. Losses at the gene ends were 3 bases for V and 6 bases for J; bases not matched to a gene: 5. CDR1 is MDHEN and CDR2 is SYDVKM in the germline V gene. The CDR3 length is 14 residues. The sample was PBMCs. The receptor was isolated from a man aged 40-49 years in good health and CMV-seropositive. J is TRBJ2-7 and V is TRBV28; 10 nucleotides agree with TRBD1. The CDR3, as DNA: TGTGCCAGCAGTTTGCGGGGACAGGGGCTCGAGCAGTACTTC. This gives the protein CASSLRGQGLEQYF.